These 13 T cell receptor beta chains originate from one sample sequenced in a study of T-cell reconstitution after alpha-beta-depleted transplantation in children. Construction of the TCRbeta library involved unique molecular identifiers. In TCRdb, the PCR reads were re-called with MiXCR into one record per CDR3 protein. The sample contains 75,000 to 90,000 distinct CDR3 sequences, 13% to 15% of which appear only once. The material sequenced was PBMCs, mostly from graft donor cells, taken 180 days after TCRalphabeta/CD19-depleted stem cell transplant. These receptor sequences come from a male patient between 2 and 10 years old who had a stem cell transplant for acute lymphoblastic leukemia, so the T cells may come from the graft donor.

The table lists this clonotype with a few counts. The chain recombines TRBV20-1 with TRBJ2-7; D is unresolved. CDR1 is DFQATT and CDR2 is SNEGSKA in the germline V gene (reference sequence). There are 12 residues in the CDR3. V was pared by 6 bases and J by 1 base, with 10 bases between. The DNA of the CDR3 is TGCAGTGCCCCCCGGCCATCCTACGAGCAGTACTTC. This codes for CSAPRPSYEQYF.

As concerns this clonotype: Germline is not matched at one junction end, which may reflect a read error. This chain connects TRBV5-4 to TRBJ1-1; no definite D call. Germline assignment: CDR1 SGHNT and CDR2 YYREEE (reference sequence). The CDR3 sequence is 13 residues long. CDR3 sequence: CASILDRNTEAFF. CDR3 sequence (DNA): TGTGCCAGCATCTTGGACCGGAACACTGAAGCTTTCTTT.

The chain recombines TRBV12-3 or TRBV12-4 with TRBJ1-4; D gene ambiguous. The V gene lost 7 bases and the J gene lost 8 bases, with 14 bases spanning the gap. The CDR3 is 13 amino acids. The chain's CDR3 is CASKSGGEEKLFF. Here the CDR3 DNA reads TGTGCCAGCAAATCAGGCGGTGAGGAAAAACTGTTTTTT.

The chain links TRBV24-1 to TRBJ1-5; possibly TRBD1 for D (5 bases). Deletions cut 0 bases from V and 4 bases from J, with 6 bases between. Germline assignment: CDR1 KGHDR and CDR2 SFDVKD. This CDR3 comprises 14 residues. The CDR3 sequence: CATSDLGGNQPQHF. CDR3 in DNA: TGTGCCACCAGTGATTTGGGGGGGAATCAGCCCCAGCATTTT.

This clonotype has more than one count but fewer than ten. The chain is built from TRBV19 and TRBJ1-6; possibly TRBD1 for D (5 bases). V was shortened by 4 bases and J by 13 bases, with 14 bases between the two germline ends. The CDR3 length is 13 residues. Germline assignment: CDR1 LNHDA and CDR2 SQIVND (reference sequence). The CDR3 reads CASSNPTRDPLHF. Here the CDR3 DNA reads TGTGCCAGTAGTAACCCGACAAGGGACCCCCTCCACTTT. The variable domain in full, completed from reference TRBV19 and TRBJ1-6, reads DGGITQSPKYLFRKEGQNVTLSCEQNLNHDAMYWYRQDPGQGLRLIYYSQIVNDFQKGDIAEGYSVSREKKESFPLTVTSAQKNPTAFYLCASSNPTRDPLHFGNGTRLTVT.

This chain joins TRBV12-3 or TRBV12-4 and TRBJ1-5; 9 bases line up with TRBD1. This CDR3 has 12 amino acids. V lost 6 bases and J lost 8; bases outside the gene matches: 2. This chain's CDR3 is CASSGTGKPQHF. For the CDR3, the DNA is TGTGCCAGCAGCGGGACAGGGAAGCCCCAGCATTTT.

This clonotype turned up a few times. The rearrangement links TRBV6-6 to TRBJ2-1, with D hard to call. Germline CDR1 is MNHNY and CDR2 is SVGAGI (reference sequence). V gave up 1 base and J gave up 6 bases, with 1 base separating them. The CDR3 extends over 11 amino acids. The CDR3 loop reads CASSYFNEQFF. CDR3 DNA sequence: TGTGCCAGCAGTTACTTCAATGAGCAGTTCTTC.

This clonotype was seen a handful of times. J is TRBJ2-7 and V is TRBV4-1; 7 nucleotides line up with TRBD1. The V gene's germline CDR1 is MGHRA and CDR2 YSYEKL. Trimming took 2 bases from V and 10 from J; bases not matched to a gene: 20. The CDR3 is 17 amino acids. CDR3 DNA: TGCGCCAGCAGCCAAAGAGGTACCGGGACAGCCCCTACGAACCAGTACTTC. As protein: CASSQRGTGTAPTNQYF.

Many counts were recorded for this clonotype. This chain joins TRBV6-1 and TRBJ2-1; no definite D call. V was trimmed by 6 bases and J by 2 bases, leaving 17 bases between them. This CDR3 spans 16 amino acids. Looked up from germline, CDR1 is MNHNS and CDR2 is SASEGT. CDR3: CASRPKPTFTYNEQFF. Written as DNA, the CDR3 is TGTGCCAGCAGGCCAAAGCCCACGTTCACCTACAATGAGCAGTTCTTC.

The J gene is TRBJ2-3, the V gene TRBV13; TRBD2 matches 7 bases. This CDR3 has 16 amino acids. V shed 2 bases, J shed 1 base, and the junction held 6 bases outside the gene matches. Germline V gene data show CDR1 as PRHDT and CDR2 as FYEKMQ (reference sequence). CDR3 sequence: CASSLRASGRTDTQYF. CDR3 bases: TGTGCCAGCAGCTTAAGGGCTAGCGGCCGCACAGATACGCAGTATTTT.

The chain employs TRBV28 and TRBJ1-3, with unresolved D. The length of the CDR3 is 17 residues. Germline CDR1 and CDR2: MDHEN and SYDVKM. V shed 3 bases and J shed 0 bases, with 15 bases lying between them. The DNA of the CDR3 is TGTGCCAGCAGTTTGTCCGGGCCGGTTGTCTCTGGAAACACCATATATTTT. Translated, it gives CASSLSGPVVSGNTIYF.

The chain joins TRBV7-6 to TRBJ2-4; the D call may be TRBD1 or TRBD2 (5 bases each). V lost 1 base and J lost 0, with 10 bases in between. The CDR3 sequence is 16 residues long. Germline CDR1 is SGHVS and CDR2 is FNYEAQ. CDR3 region: CASSLVDSGAKNIQYF. CDR3 in DNA: TGTGCCAGCAGCTTAGTTGACAGCGGAGCCAAAAACATTCAGTACTTC.

The rearrangement uses TRBV5-1 and TRBJ2-1; 13 bases line up with TRBD2. Germline CDR1 reads SGHRS; CDR2 reads YFSETQ. There are 16 residues in the CDR3. With 4 bases clipped from V and 10 bases from J, the junction kept 11 bases outside the gene matches. The CDR3 is CASSGKGTSGNLEQFF. The CDR3 nucleotides are TGCGCCAGCAGCGGAAAAGGGACTAGCGGGAATCTGGAGCAGTTCTTC.